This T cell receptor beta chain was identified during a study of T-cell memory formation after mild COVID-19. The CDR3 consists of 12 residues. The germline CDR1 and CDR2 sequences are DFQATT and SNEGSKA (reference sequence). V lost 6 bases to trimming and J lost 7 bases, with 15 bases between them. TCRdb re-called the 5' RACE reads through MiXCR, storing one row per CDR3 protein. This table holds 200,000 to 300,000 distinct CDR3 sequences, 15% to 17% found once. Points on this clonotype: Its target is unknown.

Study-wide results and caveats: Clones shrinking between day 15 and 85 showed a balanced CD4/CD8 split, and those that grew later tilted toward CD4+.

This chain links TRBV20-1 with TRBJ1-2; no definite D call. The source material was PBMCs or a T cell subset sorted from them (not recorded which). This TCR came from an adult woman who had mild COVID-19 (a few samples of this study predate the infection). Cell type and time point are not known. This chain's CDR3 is CSAPNQKGGYTF. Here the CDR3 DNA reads TGCAGTGCCCCTAACCAAAAAGGTGGCTACACCTTC.